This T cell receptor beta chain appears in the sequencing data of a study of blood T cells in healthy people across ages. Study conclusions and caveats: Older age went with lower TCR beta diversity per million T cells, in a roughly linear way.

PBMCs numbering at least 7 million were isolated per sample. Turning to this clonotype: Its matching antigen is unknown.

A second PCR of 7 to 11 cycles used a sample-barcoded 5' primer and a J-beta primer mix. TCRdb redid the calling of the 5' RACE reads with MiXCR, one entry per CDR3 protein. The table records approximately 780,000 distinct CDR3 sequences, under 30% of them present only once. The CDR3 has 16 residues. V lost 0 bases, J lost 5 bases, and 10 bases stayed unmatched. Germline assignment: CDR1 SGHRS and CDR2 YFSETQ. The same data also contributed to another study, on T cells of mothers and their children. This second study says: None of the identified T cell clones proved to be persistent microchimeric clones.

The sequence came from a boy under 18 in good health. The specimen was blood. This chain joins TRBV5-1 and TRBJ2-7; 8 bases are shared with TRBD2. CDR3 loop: CASSLERTSIPDEQYF. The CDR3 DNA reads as TGCGCCAGCAGCTTGGAAAGGACTAGCATCCCCGACGAGCAGTACTTC.